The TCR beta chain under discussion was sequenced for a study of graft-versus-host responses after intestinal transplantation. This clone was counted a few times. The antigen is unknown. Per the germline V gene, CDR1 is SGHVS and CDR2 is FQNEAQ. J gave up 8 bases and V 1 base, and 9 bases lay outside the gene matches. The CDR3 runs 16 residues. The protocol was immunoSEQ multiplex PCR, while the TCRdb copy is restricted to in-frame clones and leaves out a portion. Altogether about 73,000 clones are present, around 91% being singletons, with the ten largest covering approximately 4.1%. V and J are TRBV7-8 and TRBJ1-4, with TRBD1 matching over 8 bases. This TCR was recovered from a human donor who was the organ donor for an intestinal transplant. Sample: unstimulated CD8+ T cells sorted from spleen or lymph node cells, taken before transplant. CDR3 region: CASSLGDQGASEKLFF. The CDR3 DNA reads TGTGCCAGCAGCTTAGGGGACCAGGGGGCTTCGGAAAAACTGTTTTTT.